This entry features one T cell receptor beta chain sequence. Its matching antigen is unknown. This record comes from a study of shared clonotypes between healthy human individuals. Study-wide results and limits: Sorted-subset sequencing, rarefaction showed, was incomplete despite large depth.

Germline V gene data show CDR1 as DFQATT and CDR2 as SNEGSKA (reference sequence). V lost 5 bases to trimming and J lost 7 bases; unmatched junction nucleotides: 5. This CDR3 contains 11 residues. Generated by immunoSEQ multiplex PCR, the TCRdb table keeps only in-frame clones and is missing some. This table holds roughly 500,000 clones, 90% to 96% found once. The chain carries TRBV20-1 and TRBJ2-7; 7 bases line up with TRBD2. The sequenced sample consisted of naive CD4+ T cells sorted from blood. Described subset: CD45RA+ positively selected. This clonotype originated in a woman aged 30 to 39 in good health. CDR3 bases: TGCAGTGCTGGGGACTACATGGAGCAGTACTTC. This codes for CSAGDYMEQYF.